What follows are 14 T cell receptor beta chains derived from one specimen sequenced in a study of PD-1 blockade in classical Hodgkin lymphoma. Exposure to brentuximab vedotin varied, and each patient had relapsed following autologous stem cell transplantation. The data were produced by immunoSEQ multiplex PCR, yet TCRdb's version contains in-frame clones alone and is incomplete. The table lists some 20,000 clones, roughly two thirds of them singletons. Sequencing was performed on peripheral blood mononuclear cells (PBMCs), taken at baseline. The source is a human donor with classical Hodgkin lymphoma.

This clone was seen only a few times. J is TRBJ2-1 and V is TRBV25-1, with D unclear. The length of the CDR3 is 13 residues. Germline loops: CDR1 MGHDK, CDR2 SYGVNS. V lost 3 bases to trimming and J lost 8 bases, with 11 bases between them. The DNA of the CDR3 is TGTGCCAGCAGTGATGGTCCGATCCATGAGCAGTTCTTC. It encodes CASSDGPIHEQFF.

The chain links TRBV6-6 to TRBJ1-3; D is ambiguous. The germline CDR1 and CDR2 sequences are MNHNY and SVGAGI (reference sequence). With 0 bases removed from V and 2 bases from J, the gap between germline ends came to 5 bases. The CDR3 runs 14 residues. CDR3 region: CASSYSQAGNTIYF. The DNA of the CDR3 is TGTGCCAGCAGTTACTCGCAGGCTGGAAACACCATATATTTT.

The chain uses TRBV18 and TRBJ2-3; D is uncertain. Germline V gene lookup returns CDR1 KGHSH and CDR2 LQKENI. V was pared by 5 bases and J by 2 bases, with 5 bases between. CDR3 size: 12 residues. The CDR3 region has the DNA TGTGCCAGCTCAAGGACCACAGATACGCAGTATTTT. It yields the protein CASSRTTDTQYF.

This chain connects TRBV30 to TRBJ1-5; D is ambiguous. V shed 2 bases and J shed 3 bases, with 8 bases lying between them. Per germline, CDR1 GTSNPN and CDR2 SVGIG (reference sequence). This CDR3 comprises 13 residues. The CDR3 nucleotides are TGTGCCTGGAGTCTCGCATCCAATCAGCCCCAGCATTTT. This sequence encodes CAWSLASNQPQHF. Based on the CDR3 plus reference TRBV30 and TRBJ1-5, the full variable domain is SQTIHQWPATLVQPVGSPLSLECTVEGTSNPNLYWYRQAAGRGLQLLFYSVGIGQISSEVPQNLSASRPQDRQFILSSKKLLLSDSGFYLCAWSLASNQPQHFGDGTRLSIL.

The rearrangement uses TRBV10-3 and TRBJ1-5, with D possibly matching TRBD1 (5 bases). Germline CDR1 reads ENHRY; CDR2 reads SYGVKD. The CDR3 consists of 16 residues. V lost 3 bases to trimming and J lost 0 bases, with 12 bases between them. CDR3 region: CAISDGLGTSNQPQHF. CDR3 sequence (DNA): TGTGCCATCAGTGATGGATTGGGGACTAGCAATCAGCCCCAGCATTTT.

The genes are TRBV5-6 and TRBJ2-5; maybe TRBD1 (7 bases). CDR1 is SGHDT, CDR2 YYEEEE, per germline. CDR3 size: 14 residues. Trimming removed 4 bases at V and 5 bases at J, with 15 bases between. In DNA, the CDR3 is TGTGCCAGCAGCCAAGACAGGGCGGGGGAGACCCAGTACTTC. It codes for CASSQDRAGETQYF.

The V and J genes are TRBV11-2 and TRBJ1-3; D perhaps matches TRBD1 (6 bases). Germline V lookup: CDR1 SGHAT, CDR2 FQNNGV. This CDR3 region has 14 residues. Trimming cost V 1 base and J 7 bases, with 11 bases left between them. CDR3: CASSLVAGVNTIYF. DNA for the CDR3: TGTGCCAGCAGCTTAGTTGCAGGGGTGAACACCATATATTTT. Combining the CDR3 with reference TRBV11-2 and TRBJ1-3 gives the whole variable domain EAGVAQSPRYKIIEKRQSVAFWCNPISGHATLYWYQQILGQGPKLLIQFQNNGVVDDSQLPKDRFSAERLKGVDSTLKIQPAKLEDSAVYLCASSLVAGVNTIYFGEGSWLTVV.

This sequence joins TRBV30 and TRBJ2-7; D remains ambiguous. Germline CDR1 is GTSNPN and CDR2 is SVGIG (reference sequence). V lost 1 base to trimming and J lost 3 bases, with 10 bases between them. The CDR3 length is 13 residues. This chain's CDR3 is CAWSGQAYYEQYF. Here the CDR3 DNA reads TGTGCCTGGAGTGGGCAAGCATACTACGAGCAGTACTTC.

This clone was picked up one time. Additional DNA sequences in this sample encode the identical CDR3. The chain joins TRBV5-4 to TRBJ2-4; 7 bases line up with TRBD2. The CDR3 consists of 14 residues. V was pared by 1 base and J by 4 bases, with 2 bases of the junction left unmatched. The V gene's germline CDR1 is SGHNT and CDR2 YYREEE (reference sequence). The chain's CDR3 is CASSLLGGKNIQYF. CDR3 bases: TGTGCCAGCAGCTTGTTGGGGGGGAAAAACATTCAGTACTTC. Looking up the rest from reference TRBV5-4 and TRBJ2-4 gives the full variable domain: ETGVTQSPTHLIKTRGQQVTLRCSSQSGHNTVSWYQQALGQGPQFIFQYYREEENGRGNFPPRFSGLQFPNYSSELNVNALELDDSALYLCASSLLGGKNIQYFGAGTRLSVL.

The V gene is TRBV5-6, the J gene TRBJ2-1, with D uncertain. Germline CDR1 is SGHDT and CDR2 is YYEEEE. The CDR3 spans 13 residues. V dropped 0 bases and J dropped 7 bases, with 8 bases sitting between them. CDR3: CASSLANKNEQFF. In DNA form, the CDR3 reads TGTGCCAGCAGCTTGGCCAACAAGAATGAGCAGTTCTTC.

DNA of the CDR3: TGTGCCAGCAAGCCTGCCGGTTGGTCCGAGCAGTACGTC. This encodes CASKPAGWSEQYV. The chain is built from TRBV28 and TRBJ2-7; D uncertain. The CDR3 has 13 amino acids. Trimming removed 7 bases from V and 6 bases from J, with 16 bases in between. Germline CDR1 MDHEN, CDR2 SYDVKM.

A single count supports this clone. The chain joins TRBV7-2 to TRBJ1-2; D may be TRBD1 (6 bases). V was shortened by 1 base and J by 7 bases, with 22 bases between the two germline ends. This CDR3 has 17 amino acids. Per germline, CDR1 SGHTA and CDR2 FQGNSA. This CDR3 is CASSLGARSGGAFGYTF. CDR3 DNA sequence: TGTGCCAGCAGCTTAGGAGCCCGGTCTGGGGGGGCCTTTGGCTACACCTTC. The full variable domain, its missing parts supplied by reference TRBV7-2 and TRBJ1-2, is GAGVSQSPSNKVTEKGKDVELRCDPISGHTALYWYRQSLGQGLEFLIYFQGNSAPDKSGLPSDRFSAERTGGSVSTLTIQRTQQEDSAVYLCASSLGARSGGAFGYTFGSGTRLTVV.

This chain uses TRBV6-5 with TRBJ1-6; the match to TRBD1 covers 7 bases. With V trimmed by 5 bases and J by 7 bases, 8 bases remained unmatched. Germline assignment: CDR1 MNHEY and CDR2 SVGAGI. The CDR3 length is 15 residues. The CDR3 DNA is TGTGCCAGCAGTACCTCCCGGGACAGAAATTCACCCCTCCACTTT. It translates to CASSTSRDRNSPLHF.

This clone appeared once. The rearrangement joins TRBV28 to TRBJ1-1; TRBD1 matches 7 bases. With V trimmed by 5 bases and J by 1 base, 7 bases remained unmatched. This CDR3 is 15 amino acids long. Germline CDR1 MDHEN, CDR2 SYDVKM. CDR3 DNA sequence: TGTGCCAGCAGTAAGTCCACAGGGGCGAACACTGAAGCTTTCTTT. Its translation: CASSKSTGANTEAFF.